The subject of this entry is one T cell receptor (beta chain). What it recognizes is unknown. Every bit of the isolated RNA underwent reverse transcription, so sequencing read expressed TCRB transcripts. Only in-frame clones appear in the TCRdb table, and some are missing; sequencing was by immunoSEQ multiplex PCR. The repertoire holds 300,000 to 350,000 clones, with about a tenth as singletons. The data were taken from a study of beta chain features in type 1 diabetes. Study results and caveats: VDJ junctions in type 1 diabetes patients carried more deletions and fewer insertions. All four CD4+ subsets of Type 1 diabetes patients contained TCRB CDR3s that were moderately but significantly shorter.

The CDR3 totals 12 residues. Germline values: CDR1 MNHEY, CDR2 SVGAGI. With 0 bases removed from V and 11 bases from J, the gap between germline ends came to 10 bases. The specimen sequenced was central memory CD4+ T cells from blood. The clonotype comes from a man in his thirties or forties with type 1 diabetes. The J gene is TRBJ1-2, the V gene TRBV6-5; TRBD1 might be the D (5 bases). CDR3 coding DNA: TGTGCCAGCAGTTACTCGGGGCAGCCTTACACCTTC. It is translated as CASSYSGQPYTF.